The sequence of this T cell receptor beta chain was determined in a study of cytomegalovirus exposure and HLA in healthy donors. A multiplex PCR was run with 60 Vbeta primers and 13 Jbeta primers. TCRdb's table, derived via immunoSEQ multiplex PCR, lists solely in-frame clones and lacks some. The sample holds some 130,000 clones, roughly two thirds seen once. This clone was seen only a few times. V dropped 5 bases and J dropped 6; count of bases not matched to a gene: 8. Germline CDR1 reads SGHRS; CDR2 reads YFSETQ. The CDR3 is 15 residues long. This clonotype was obtained from a man aged 30-40 years in good health and CMV-seropositive. The V gene is TRBV5-1, the J gene TRBJ2-2, with 9 bases fitting TRBD1. The specimen sequenced was PBMCs. CDR3 in DNA: TGCGCCAGCAGTTCCGGGACAGGGATCCCCGGGGAGCTGTTTTTT. Translating gives CASSSGTGIPGELFF.